Listed below are T cell receptor beta chains from one sample, sequenced in a study of CD4+ T cells in melanoma. The table came from immunoSEQ multiplex PCR; TCRdb's copy has only in-frame clones and leaves some out. The sample yields some 21,000 clones, over 70% seen once. The sample was cells from a culture (not recorded whether cultured in vitro). The origin of the receptors is a human donor with melanoma. Each CDR3 is given with its conserved first and last residue. The D gene is left open where the match is weak. Clone size is not always given. Where it is, it says once, few, many or a class for expanded clones.

d_call | j_call | clone_size | v_call | cdr3_length | cdr3_aa | cdr3_nt
. | TRBJ1-1 | . | TRBV19 | 14 | CASRTTGTHTEAFF | TGTGCCAGTAGAACCACAGGGACACACACTGAAGCTTTCTTT
. | TRBJ2-7 | . | TRBV7-8 | 14 | CASSLVSGPYEQYF | TGTGCCAGCAGCTTAGTTTCGGGGCCCTACGAGCAGTACTTC
TRBD1 | TRBJ1-2 | . | TRBV2 | 14 | CASRGGQGPTGYTF | TGTGCCAGCAGAGGCGGACAGGGCCCGACCGGCTACACCTTC
. | TRBJ2-7 | . | TRBV5-4 | 14 | CASSFVPASYEQYF | TGTGCCAGCAGCTTCGTCCCAGCTTCCTACGAGCAGTACTTC
. | TRBJ1-1 | . | TRBV6-6 | 14 | CASSYELGRTEAFF | TGTGCCAGCAGTTATGAATTGGGGAGGACTGAAGCTTTCTTT
. | TRBJ1-6 | . | TRBV9 | 14 | CASSVGGDNSPLHF | TGTGCCAGCAGCGTAGGGGGGGATAATTCACCCCTCCACTTT
TRBD2 | TRBJ2-1 | . | TRBV7-2 | 16 | CASSSSSAGGYNEQFF | TGTGCCAGCAGCTCTAGCTCAGCGGGAGGTTACAATGAGCAGTTCTTC
TRBD1 | TRBJ2-3 | . | TRBV5-8 | 16 | CASSPTGTGESDTQYF | TGTGCCAGCAGTCCTACCGGGACAGGGGAATCAGATACGCAGTATTTT
TRBD1 | TRBJ1-2 | . | TRBV5-5 | 15 | CASSSGLSGGSGYTF | TGTGCCAGCAGCTCTGGTTTGTCAGGGGGCAGCGGCTACACCTTC
. | TRBJ2-7 | . | TRBV30 | 13 | CAWSLGPAYEQYF | TGTGCCTGGAGTTTGGGACCGGCCTACGAGCAGTACTTC
. | TRBJ1-5 | once | TRBV11-3 | 14 | CASSHGQQNQPQHF | TGTGCCAGCAGCCACGGACAGCAAAATCAGCCCCAGCATTTT
TRBD1 | TRBJ1-2 | once | TRBV7-9 | 13 | CASRSSGGYGYTF | TGTGCCAGCAGGTCGTCAGGGGGCTATGGCTACACCTTC
TRBD2 | TRBJ2-1 | . | TRBV5-4 | 15 | CASSFSGGAYNEQFF | TGTGCCAGCAGCTTTAGCGGGGGGGCCTACAATGAGCAGTTCTTC
. | TRBJ1-3 | . | TRBV19 | 13 | CASSRVAGNTIYF | TGTGCCAGTAGCAGGGTTGCTGGAAACACCATATATTTT
TRBD2 | TRBJ2-3 | few | TRBV29-1 | 13 | CSVVSGTPDTQYF | TGCAGCGTTGTCAGCGGGACCCCAGATACGCAGTATTTT
. | TRBJ2-2 | . | TRBV4-1 | 16 | CASSLESWSGAGELFF | TGCGCCAGCAGCCTAGAGAGTTGGTCAGGGGCCGGGGAGCTGTTTTTT
. | TRBJ2-7 | . | TRBV11-2 | 12 | CASSLDQYEQYF | TGTGCCAGCAGCTTAGATCAATACGAGCAGTACTTC
. | TRBJ1-4 | . | TRBV12-2 | 14 | CASRIRQGGEKLFF | TGTGCAAGTCGCATCAGACAGGGTGGTGAAAAACTGTTTTTT
. | TRBJ2-7 | . | TRBV27 | 11 | CATERGSEQYF | TGTGCCACCGAGAGAGGCAGCGAGCAGTACTTC
. | TRBJ1-2 | once | TRBV2 | 14 | CASKAGRTNYGYTF | TGTGCCAGCAAGGCCGGCCGGACTAACTATGGCTACACCTTC
TRBD2 | TRBJ2-1 | once | TRBV11-2 | 16 | CASSAPSGGVYNEQFF | TGTGCCAGCAGCGCCCCTAGCGGGGGCGTCTACAATGAGCAGTTCTTC
. | TRBJ1-4 | . | TRBV28 | 12 | CASSIVREKLFF | TGTGCCAGCAGTATTGTGCGGGAAAAACTGTTTTTT
. | TRBJ2-3 | . | TRBV5-1 | 17 | CASSHRPGMRSTDTQYF | TGCGCCAGCAGCCACCGGCCGGGTATGAGGAGCACAGATACGCAGTATTTT
. | TRBJ2-3 | . | TRBV7-9 | 13 | CASSQSGADTQYF | TGTGCCAGCAGCCAGTCGGGCGCAGATACGCAGTATTTT
. | TRBJ1-1 | . | TRBV11-2 | 13 | CASSLATTTEAFF | TGTGCCAGCAGCTTAGCCACAACCACTGAAGCTTTCTTT
. | TRBJ2-7 | . | TRBV27 | 13 | CASSPDDHYEQYF | TGTGCCAGCAGTCCCGACGATCACTACGAGCAGTACTTC
TRBD2 | TRBJ2-7 | once | TRBV9 | 16 | CASSVGLAGGDHEQYF | TGTGCCAGCAGCGTAGGGCTAGCGGGGGGAGACCACGAGCAGTACTTC
. | TRBJ2-3 | . | TRBV6-5 | 13 | CASSYPLGDTQYF | TGTGCCAGCAGTTACCCGCTAGGGGATACGCAGTATTTT
TRBD1 | TRBJ1-4 | . | TRBV6-1 | 14 | CASSLRTGLGKLFF | TGTGCCAGCAGTCTCCGGACAGGGCTGGGAAAACTGTTTTTT
. | TRBJ1-2 | once | TRBV30 | 15 | CAWSKEGRRNYGYTF | TGTGCCTGGAGTAAAGAGGGCCGTCGAAACTATGGCTACACCTTC
TRBD2 | TRBJ2-5 | . | TRBV9 | 14 | CASSAGGTQETQYF | TGTGCCAGCAGCGCGGGGGGAACACAAGAGACCCAGTACTTC
. | TRBJ1-2 | . | TRBV5-6 | 14 | CASSLVHVNYGYTF | TGTGCCAGCAGCTTGGTCCATGTTAACTATGGCTACACCTTC
. | TRBJ1-3 | . | TRBV6-5 | 16 | CASSYRDTVNGNTIYF | TGTGCCAGCAGTTACCGCGACACCGTTAACGGAAACACCATATATTTT
. | TRBJ2-2 | . | TRBV5-1 | 13 | CASSHKNTGELFF | TGCGCCAGCAGCCATAAGAACACCGGGGAGCTGTTTTTT
. | TRBJ1-6 | . | TRBV27 | 17 | CASSYRINGAYNSPLHF | TGTGCCAGCAGTTACAGGATCAATGGGGCGTATAATTCACCCCTCCACTTT
TRBD1 | TRBJ2-3 | . | TRBV7-3 | 14 | CASSQTGSTDTQYF | TGTGCCAGCAGCCAGACAGGGTCCACAGATACGCAGTATTTT
. | TRBJ2-7 | . | TRBV19 | 14 | CASSEDFSSYEQYF | TGTGCCAGTAGTGAGGACTTTAGCTCCTACGAGCAGTACTTC
. | TRBJ2-7 | . | TRBV2 | 14 | CASSESAGTYEQYF | TGTGCCAGCAGTGAATCCGCAGGGACCTACGAGCAGTACTTC
. | TRBJ1-2 | . | TRBV9 | 11 | CASSLYYGYTF | TGTGCCAGCAGCCTATACTATGGCTACACCTTC
. | TRBJ2-7 | . | TRBV11-2 | 15 | CASSPSPDSSYEQYF | TGTGCCAGCAGCCCAAGCCCGGATAGCTCCTACGAGCAGTACTTC
TRBD1 | TRBJ1-1 | . | TRBV6-5 | 14 | CASSPGDRATEAFF | TGTGCCAGCAGCCCCGGGGACAGGGCCACTGAAGCTTTCTTT
. | TRBJ1-1 | . | TRBV6-5 | 11 | CASSYLGGAFF | TGTGCCAGCAGTTATCTCGGAGGAGCTTTCTTT
. | TRBJ2-7 | once | TRBV27 | 14 | CASQSQGSASEQYF | TGTGCCAGCCAATCACAGGGTTCGGCTAGTGAGCAGTACTTC
. | TRBJ1-4 | . | TRBV7-9 | 17 | CASSLGERTAVGEKLFF | TGTGCCAGCAGCTTAGGAGAGAGGACTGCGGTTGGTGAAAAACTGTTTTTT
. | TRBJ2-1 | . | TRBV27 | 15 | CASSPRTSSYNEQFF | TGTGCCAGCAGTCCGAGGACGAGCTCCTACAATGAGCAGTTCTTC
. | TRBJ2-7 | . | TRBV5-1 | 12 | CASSSSSYEQYF | TGCGCCAGCAGCTCTAGCTCCTACGAGCAGTACTTC
. | TRBJ2-3 | . | TRBV6-1 | 9 | CASRDTQYF | TGTGCCAGCAGGGATACGCAGTATTTT
. | TRBJ1-4 | . | TRBV7-9 | 13 | CASSLIQGEKLFF | TGTGCCAGCAGCTTAATACAGGGAGAAAAACTGTTTTTT
TRBD1 | TRBJ1-2 | . | TRBV19 | 14 | CASSLAGTGRGYTF | TGTGCCAGTAGCCTAGCCGGGACAGGCCGTGGCTACACCTTC
TRBD2 | TRBJ2-5 | . | TRBV5-4 | 15 | CASSLAGKSGETQYF | TGTGCCAGCAGCCTAGCGGGGAAGTCAGGGGAGACCCAGTACTTC
. | TRBJ1-6 | . | TRBV30 | 12 | CAWSEGYSPLHF | TGTGCCTGGAGTGAAGGTTATTCACCCCTCCACTTT
. | TRBJ1-1 | . | TRBV5-1 | 14 | CASSLQPVNTEAFF | TGCGCCAGCAGCTTGCAGCCGGTAAACACTGAAGCTTTCTTT
. | TRBJ1-3 | once | TRBV18 | 14 | CASSSTNSGNTIYF | TGTGCCAGCTCGTCGACAAACTCTGGAAACACCATATATTTT
. | TRBJ1-1 | . | TRBV6-1 | 13 | CASSETGSTEAFF | TGTGCCAGCAGTGAAACGGGGTCGACTGAAGCTTTCTTT
. | TRBJ2-7 | . | TRBV2 | 13 | CASSRRTALEQYF | TGTGCCAGCAGTCGGCGGACTGCGCTAGAGCAGTACTTC
. | TRBJ1-4 | . | TRBV6-1 | 15 | CASRSGGSGNEKLFF | TGTGCCAGCAGATCCGGGGGGTCTGGTAATGAAAAACTGTTTTTT
. | TRBJ1-1 | . | TRBV29-1 | 13 | CSVDLRRNTEAFF | TGCAGCGTTGACCTCCGACGGAACACTGAAGCTTTCTTT
. | TRBJ2-7 | . | TRBV2 | 13 | CASSEQNSYEQYF | TGTGCCAGCAGTGAACAGAACTCCTACGAGCAGTACTTC
TRBD1 | TRBJ1-2 | . | TRBV13 | 17 | CASSSLRDRDGIYGYTF | TGTGCCAGCAGCTCCTTACGGGACAGGGATGGCATCTATGGCTACACCTTC
TRBD1 | TRBJ1-4 | . | TRBV4-1 | 17 | CASSQDGTGTTNEKLFF | TGCGCCAGCAGCCAAGACGGGACAGGGACAACTAATGAAAAACTGTTTTTT